This T cell receptor (beta chain) was retrieved from a study of molecular identifiers for immune sequencing clone quantification. Study details: Replicate runs used RNA from approximately 20,000 or 98,000 naive CD8 cells, which was split five ways into aliquots, and four of those aliquots were then sequenced. Broader study findings: Clones with over 20 RNA copies captured over 99% of effector molecules but under 1% of naive ones.

Library preparation followed earlier protocols using designated TCR primers. TCRdb ran MiXCR on the PCR reads and lists one entry per CDR3 protein. The sample has nearly 650,000 distinct CDR3 sequences; about 25% are singletons. For naive CD8 T cells, sorting used the CD8+CD4-CCR7+CD45RA+ phenotype. The CDR3 extends over 17 amino acids. Between the trimmed V and J ends, which lost 8 bases and 5 bases, there was a span of 30 bases. CDR1 is GTSNPN, CDR2 SVGIG, per germline (reference sequence). This clonotype has only a few counts. Antigen unknown. This receptor was identified in a human donor in good health. Some libraries in this study had Jurkat cell RNA spiked in. The V and J genes are TRBV30 and TRBJ2-5; tentatively, D is TRBD2 (5 bases). The material sequenced was naive CD8+ T cells from blood, with Jurkat cell RNA spiked in. Subset specified: FACS-sorted CD8+CD4-CCR7+CD45RA+ naive T cells. In DNA, the CDR3 is TGTGCCCACTCCGAAGGAGGTAGCGCAAAACAGATGGAGACCCAGTACTTC. Residues: CAHSEGGSAKQMETQYF.